This TCR beta chain was captured by sequencing in a study of cytomegalovirus exposure and HLA in healthy donors (TCRdb year 2017). Regarding the research as a whole: An earlier analysis of 550 to 700 of the donors reported approximately 290 Gb of sequence data and approximately 110 million unique TCR beta sequences from some 180 million T cells. Across 398 genotyped donors of the cohort, an average of about 250,000 unique TCR beta nucleotide sequences per donor were sequenced, and roughly a sixth of those sequences were non-productive. The study aimed to test whether signatures of past pathogen exposure could be identified by cataloging public T cell receptors. Because of strong linkage in the cohort, roughly 5 DR-DQ haplotypes were treated as single units for association and clustering. Rather than using new phenotypic data, the later analysis identified candidate immune exposures from TCR beta sequences and from how often those sequences occurred across donors. HLA typing covered class I and class II loci at four-digit resolution. A separate validation cohort of about 110 different subjects was used in addition to the approximately 640-subject first cohort. The study combined high-throughput TCR immunosequencing, statistical association of individual TCRs with disease status, and machine learning to predict cytomegalovirus infection status. Donor age, sex, ethnicity and CMV serostatus were compiled alongside the repertoire data. Typing coverage differed by locus: A, B, C, DRB1 and DQB1 were typed in about 620-630 donors, DQA1 in about 500, DPA1 in roughly 590, and DPB1 in just under 490. The genetic ancestry cluster associated with self-reported Caucasian donors included about four fifths of the roughly 410 genotyped donors. An early release that covered more than 550 HLA-typed donors contained about 300 gigabases of sequencing data and 65 million to 100 million unique TCR sequences. Every repertoire in the discovery cohort had been generated on one and the same sequencing platform. Genome-wide SNP genotypes for about 55% of the roughly 670 donors were used in a later genetic analysis, which treated that subset as a discovery cohort. A later analysis re-examined previously published TCR beta repertoires from about 700 donors and added high-resolution HLA genotyping to investigate patterns of TCR occurrence. The study used immunosequencing to profile the T cell repertoires of several hundred subjects and linked those repertoires to cytomegalovirus serostatus. In an earlier analysis of several hundred of the donors, high-throughput TCR beta sequencing was used to judge whether each TCR beta V gene segment behaved as functional or pseudogenic. The investigation overall reported the following: Because HLA typing was unavailable for some donors at each locus, only the typed subset was used in association tests. Linkage disequilibrium might explain the correlated functional status among segregating V segments, but an unknown experimental factor could not be ruled out. While some public TCRs were present in many individuals, most TCR sequences turned up only very rarely across donors. The authors suggested that the approach could potentially be generalized to other disease states and immunological phenotypes. Only TCR beta chains were sequenced in this cohort, and the absence of alpha or paired-chain data limited detectable features. The earlier analysis of approximately 540 of the donors excluded around 17 rarely observed V segments, including chromosome 9 orphons, because counts were too low. V-gene and J-gene trimming of TCR beta chains was associated with a missense DCLRE1C variant in a later genetic analysis, and the association was replicated in an independent cohort. In vitro tests confirmed that a few of the cytomegalovirus-associated TCR beta chains recognize cytomegalovirus antigens. Several of the top co-occurrence clusters appeared to be linked to parvovirus B19, influenza, CMV and Epstein-Barr virus, according to a later analysis. A later analysis found that TCR association rates varied across HLA loci, with DRB1 alleles showing the most associated TCRs and HLA-C alleles the fewest. Compared with equally common non-associated chains, HLA-associated TCR beta chains in a later analysis were more clonally expanded and had lower generation probabilities. A total of 150 or so TCR beta chains were listed by the study as associated with cytomegalovirus. Roughly uniform sequencing depth across donors was assumed in presence/absence analyses, although this assumption may not hold. A cluster of highly shared sequence variants was judged likely to be a technical artifact of the sequencing pipeline. An earlier analysis of 587 of the donors showed that most TCR beta V segments appeared in productive rearrangements either about 87% or about 30% of the time, which broadly matched IMGT annotations. According to a later genetic analysis, donors in an Asian-associated ancestry cluster had fewer N-insertions in productive TCRs than the approximately 700-donor mean. Strong co-occurrence of HLA alleles, especially DR and DQ, made assigning TCR associations to individual alleles difficult. According to a later analysis, most CMV-associated TCR beta chains appeared to be HLA-restricted, and the HLA associations seemed to be driven largely by CMV exposure. A further reported finding was that TCR beta sequences accurately predicted the HLA-A and HLA-B alleles for most subjects in the first cohort. Specific HLA alleles were associated with 15,000 to 20,000 TCR beta sequences at a false discovery rate of 0.05 in a later analysis. CMV serostatus was the only immune exposure information available for the cohort. The classifier was reported to diagnose cytomegalovirus status with high specificity and sensitivity in both the original and validation cohorts. Because the 87-base-pair reads could not distinguish some IMGT-functional V segments, including TRBV6-2 and TRBV6-3, those segments were excluded.

The germline V gene (reference sequence) provides CDR1 MNHNY and CDR2 SVGAGI. The CDR3 holds 11 amino acids from the cysteine to the phenylalanine. Just the 33-base CDR3 DNA is kept, in frame starting at base 1. V lost 7 bases and J lost 5 bases; the stretch between them is 7 bases long. Libraries were prepared through the immunoSEQ multiplex PCR assay. The multiplex PCR relied on a mix of 60 forward primers for TCR Vbeta segments and 13 reverse primers for TCR Jbeta segments. The CDR3 region of rearranged TCR beta genes was amplified from genomic DNA with a multiplex PCR assay. On the Illumina HiSeq System, the amplified TCR beta libraries were sequenced as 87-base-pair reads. The published analysis was carried out like this. A later analysis tallied 75 million to 85 million unique TCR beta chains across the 550 to 850 repertoires, and around 9.9 million of those chains were shared by two or more donors. Raw reads were error-corrected and collapsed into unique sequences by a nearest-neighbor algorithm in which closely related sequences were merged to remove PCR and sequencing errors. Alignment of CDR3 sequences to IMGT reference sequences was used to assign V, D and J gene segments. For a sequence to be retained, a match of at least six nucleotides to both a V gene segment and a J gene segment was required. A rearrangement counted as productive if the CDR3 had no stop codons and remained in frame with V and J, and every other rearrangement counted as non-productive. Following IMGT convention, CDR3 was defined as the stretch from the second conserved V-encoded cysteine up to the conserved J-encoded phenylalanine. The earlier analysis of about 610 of the donors excluded sequences that lacked an unambiguous match to a single V gene segment. An earlier analysis of over 450 of the donors classified V segments as functional when productive rearrangements were above 56.7% and as segregating when the standard deviation between donors was above 5%. To diagnose cytomegalovirus status from the catalog of TCR beta chain sequences, a statistical classification framework was built. In a later analysis, V and J genes were assigned by comparing TCR nucleotide sequences against IMGT/GENE-DB human TR gene sequences. Using the TCRdist pipeline, a later analysis assigned CDR3 sequences along with most-parsimonious VDJ recombination scenarios. In a later analysis, every TCR beta chain was defined by the combination of its CDR3 amino acid sequence and its V-gene family, and reads without a unique V-gene family were dropped. To address suspected cross-contamination and a sequencing artifact, a later analysis removed some 620 highly shared, low-generation-probability nucleotide sequences. A later analysis calculated a clonal expansion index for each public chain from normalized within-repertoire ranks of inferred template counts. Generation probabilities in a later analysis came from a VDJ recombination model fitted to out-of-frame rearrangements, and those results were checked against IGoR. Hypergeometric tests were used in a later analysis to score TCR-TCR, TCR-HLA and TCR-CMV co-occurrence, with a repertoire-size bias correction applied to the TCR pairs. To estimate false discovery rates, a later analysis permuted the HLA or CMV assignments 20 times. In a later analysis, co-occurring TCRs were grouped using DBSCAN, with TCRdist sequence similarity added in when clustering inside HLA-allele-positive subsets. Repertoires with fewer than 30,000 or more than 120,000 public chains, plus five repertoires with anomalous nucleotide sharing, were excluded from co-occurrence clustering. TCRdb retrieved this table from immuneACCESS and kept in-frame rearrangements only. Not all clones are present; in checked studies, unresolved V genes account for under half, and no reason is known for the remainder. V and J calls and clone size are given by that table; D and trimming were obtained from the DNA. In this sample's table one finds about 200,000 clones. The ten largest clones represent 0.74% of the sample.

For this clone: The clone's antigen remains unknown.

The cohort was made up of around 720 healthy bone marrow donors. All cohort members were sampled while nominally healthy, although unrecorded immune exposures were likely present. The donor tested CMV seronegative and was one of the 352 seronegative cohort members. A peripheral blood sample was provided by each donor, and peripheral blood mononuclear cells were used for TCR beta sequencing. Genomic DNA was extracted from the blood cell samples with the Qiagen DNeasy Blood Extraction Kit. The chain joins TRBV6-6 to TRBJ2-3; the D gene is perhaps TRBD2, on 5 matching bases. Sample: PBMCs. This receptor was identified in a boy younger than 18 in good health and CMV-seronegative. This receptor carries the CDR3 CASNAGDTQYF. The bases are TGTGCCAGCAACGCGGGAGATACGCAGTATTTT.